One sample yielded the 20 T cell receptor beta chains listed below, sequenced in a study of OX40 agonist ivuxolimab in advanced cancers. The protocol was immunoSEQ multiplex PCR, while the TCRdb copy is restricted to in-frame clones and leaves out a portion. The table includes around 23,000 clones, 80% to 90% detected once. Sample: CD4+ or CD8+ T cells sorted from blood, taken in a trial of the OX40 agonist ivuxolimab. These receptor sequences come from an adult with an advanced solid tumor such as melanoma, head and neck, liver or kidney cancer.

The rearrangement uses TRBV6-5 and TRBJ1-5; TRBD1 matches at 7 bases. V lost 4 bases and J lost 4; bases outside the gene matches: 7. CDR3 length: 15 amino acids. In germline, CDR1 is MNHEY, CDR2 SVGAGI. The CDR3 region is CASSSWQGDNQPQHF. The CDR3 DNA reads as TGTGCCAGCAGTTCGTGGCAGGGGGATAATCAGCCCCAGCATTTT.

This sequence joins TRBV2 and TRBJ2-7; 7 bases fit TRBD2. Trimming at V came to 8 bases and at J to 5 bases, leaving 9 bases not matched to a gene. The CDR3 extends over 13 amino acids. Germline assignment: CDR1 SNHLY and CDR2 FYNNEI. In DNA, the CDR3 is TGTGCCAGCGTAAGGGAGGGAATTCACGAGCAGTACTTC. Its protein product is CASVREGIHEQYF.

This clone has a handful of counts. This CDR3 is CASSPSAGVEGYTF. In DNA form, the CDR3 reads TGTGCCAGCAGCCCCAGCGCGGGGGTGGAGGGCTACACCTTC. The chain carries TRBV9 and TRBJ1-2; D is perhaps TRBD1 (5 bases). The length of the CDR3 is 14 residues. The ends were cut back, 4 bases at V and 8 bases at J, with 18 bases in the middle. Germline V lookup: CDR1 SGDLS, CDR2 YYNGEE.

This clone appeared a few times. This chain links TRBV13 with TRBJ2-3, with TRBD1 matching 10 bases. The CDR3 loop spans 16 amino acids. V lost 5 bases, J lost 2 bases, and 7 bases stayed unmatched. Germline-derived CDR1 and CDR2 are PRHDT and FYEKMQ (reference sequence). Here the CDR3 reads CASSPRTGGYTDTQYF. The CDR3 region has the DNA TGTGCCAGCAGCCCCCGGACAGGGGGTTACACAGATACGCAGTATTTT.

The V gene is TRBV7-9, the J gene TRBJ1-2; 7 bases agree with TRBD1. The germline V gene has CDR1 SEHNR and CDR2 FQNEAQ (reference sequence). CDR3 length equals 15 residues. V trimming: 5 bases; J trimming: 2 bases; junction bases outside the gene matches: 8. CDR3 sequence (DNA): TGTGCCAGCAGCCGCTCGCAGGGGGAGAACTATGGCTACACCTTC. Amino acid sequence: CASSRSQGENYGYTF.

This rearrangement joins TRBV4-3 to TRBJ2-1; D call uncertain. The CDR3 totals 17 residues. Deletions cut 4 bases from V and 0 bases from J, with 16 bases between. The germline V gene has CDR1 LGHNA and CDR2 YSLEER. The CDR3 is CASSPGGFLSSYNEQFF. The CDR3 bases are TGCGCCAGCAGCCCAGGTGGTTTCCTTAGCTCCTACAATGAGCAGTTCTTC.

This clone was recorded a few times. The chain combines TRBV4-1 with TRBJ1-1; D is unclear. This CDR3 is built from 15 residues. Germline V gene sequence: CDR1 MGHRA, CDR2 YSYEKL. V lost 0 bases to trimming and J lost 2 bases, with 10 bases between them. The CDR3, as DNA: TGCGCCAGCAGCCAAGAGCCGGCGACTAACACTGAAGCTTTCTTT. Translation: CASSQEPATNTEAFF.

The chain uses TRBV27 and TRBJ1-5; D is unclear. The CDR3 consists of 14 residues. Germline-derived CDR1 and CDR2 are MNHEY and SMNVEV (reference sequence). The V gene lost 4 bases and the J gene lost 4 bases, with 11 bases spanning the gap. The CDR3 is CASSWVAGNQPQHF. For the CDR3, the DNA is TGTGCCAGCAGTTGGGTTGCCGGTAATCAGCCCCAGCATTTT.

This clone was seen once. The chain combines TRBV11-3 with TRBJ2-1, with TRBD2 as a possible D gene (6 bases). Germline-derived CDR1 and CDR2 are SGHNT and YENEEA. V gave up 4 bases and J gave up 12 bases, with 25 bases separating them. This CDR3 comprises 16 residues. The CDR3 region has the DNA TGTGCCAGCAGCTCGATTAGCGGTATGAGGGTTGGCGCGCAGTTCTTC. The encoded protein is CASSSISGMRVGAQFF.

The chain has TRBV9 and TRBJ2-1; no definite D call. Germline V lookup: CDR1 SGDLS, CDR2 YYNGEE. The CDR3 is 12 amino acids. V was pared by 3 bases and J by 10 bases, with 11 bases between. CDR3 residues: CASSGLVPEQFF. The CDR3 coding sequence is TGTGCCAGCAGCGGACTTGTACCGGAGCAGTTCTTC.

The rearrangement links TRBV5-5 to TRBJ2-7; TRBD2 might be the D (5 bases). Germline CDR1 SGHKS, CDR2 YYEKEE (reference sequence). The CDR3 sequence is 15 residues long. The ends were cut back, 2 bases at V and 0 bases at J, with 12 bases in the middle. CDR3 region: CASSFDTGSSYEQYF. The CDR3, as DNA: TGTGCCAGCAGCTTCGATACGGGATCCTCCTACGAGCAGTACTTC. Drawing the rest from reference TRBV5-5 and TRBJ2-7, the complete variable domain is DAGVTQSPTHLIKTRGQQVTLRCSPISGHKSVSWYQQVLGQGPQFIFQYYEKEERGRGNFPDRFSARQFPNYSSELNVNALLLGDSALYLCASSFDTGSSYEQYFGPGTRLTVT.

This clone has ten or more counts. The V gene is TRBV5-1, the J gene TRBJ2-5; 12 nucleotides agree with TRBD2. The V gene end was trimmed by 6 bases and the J gene end by 2 bases; junction bases not matched to a gene: 5. This CDR3 region has 15 residues. CDR1 is SGHRS, CDR2 YFSETQ, per germline. CDR3 sequence (DNA): TGCGCCAGCACCCTCACTAGCGGGGGGCAAGAGACCCAGTACTTC. Amino acids: CASTLTSGGQETQYF.

This clone appeared a single time. The chain recombines TRBV11-3 with TRBJ2-3, with 11 bases that match TRBD2. This CDR3 comprises 16 residues. The germline V gene encodes CDR1 SGHNT and CDR2 YENEEA. J lost 0 bases, V lost 5 bases, and 4 bases had no gene match. The CDR3 loop reads CASSTSGGASTDTQYF. In DNA form, the CDR3 reads TGTGCCAGCAGCACTAGCGGGGGCGCTAGCACAGATACGCAGTATTTT. Complete variable domain (other parts from reference TRBV11-3 and TRBJ2-3): EAGVVQSPRYKIIEKKQPVAFWCNPISGHNTLYWYLQNLGQGPELLIRYENEEAVDDSQLPKDRFSAERLKGVDSTLKIQPAELGDSAVYLCASSTSGGASTDTQYFGPGTRLTVL.

The V gene is TRBV11-2, the J gene TRBJ1-5; unclear D gene. The CDR3 runs 14 residues. From germline, CDR1 is SGHAT and CDR2 FQNNGV. V was shortened by 2 bases and J by 5 bases, with 10 bases between the two germline ends. CDR3 DNA: TGTGCCAGCAGCTTACCGCAGCATGATCAGCCCCAGCATTTT. This sequence encodes CASSLPQHDQPQHF.

V gene TRBV5-1 combines with J gene TRBJ2-2; D call uncertain. Deletions cut 4 bases from V and 2 bases from J, with 15 bases between. Germline V gene lookup returns CDR1 SGHRS and CDR2 YFSETQ. This CDR3 is built from 16 residues. The CDR3 sequence: CASSDSFHSNTGELFF. The CDR3 region has the DNA TGCGCCAGCAGCGATTCCTTCCACTCAAACACCGGGGAGCTGTTTTTT. Full variable domain (missing parts from reference TRBV5-1 and TRBJ2-2): KAGVTQTPRYLIKTRGQQVTLSCSPISGHRSVSWYQQTPGQGLQFLFEYFSETQRNKGNFPGRFSGRQFSNSRSEMNVSTLELGDSALYLCASSDSFHSNTGELFFGEGSRLTVL.

The gene calls are TRBV10-3 and TRBJ2-2; perhaps TRBD1 as D (5 bases). CDR1 and CDR2 from the germline V gene are ENHRY and SYGVKD. Trimming took off 5 bases at V and 4 bases at J, with 17 bases between the two ends. The CDR3 runs 16 residues. The chain's CDR3 is CAISTRQGDGTGELFF. DNA of the CDR3: TGTGCCATCAGTACGAGGCAAGGGGATGGCACCGGGGAGCTGTTTTTT.

The J gene is TRBJ1-4, the V gene TRBV25-1, with a weak D call TRBD1 (6 bases). V was clipped by 4 bases and J by 8 bases, with 17 bases between them. The V gene's germline CDR1 is MGHDK and CDR2 SYGVNS. CDR3 size: 15 residues. CDR3 protein: CASSVRQAGVEKLFF. As DNA, the CDR3 is TGTGCCAGCAGTGTCCGACAGGCGGGGGTGGAAAAACTGTTTTTT.

This clone was seen just once. The chain employs TRBV10-3 and TRBJ1-1; D may be TRBD1 (5 bases). CDR3 length: 16 amino acids. Germline CDR1 and CDR2: ENHRY and SYGVKD. The germline V and J ends were trimmed by 2 bases and 0 bases, with 13 bases remaining between them. The CDR3 DNA reads TGTGCCATCAGTGAGGTGGGGGAGGCCATGAACACTGAAGCTTTCTTT. It specifies CAISEVGEAMNTEAFF.

The genes are TRBV5-1 and TRBJ2-5, with no clear D. CDR3 length equals 14 residues. CDR1 and CDR2 from the germline V gene are SGHRS and YFSETQ. V shed 1 base and J shed 1 base, with 8 bases lying between them. This CDR3 reads CASSLISGQETQYF. CDR3 in DNA: TGCGCCAGCAGCTTGATCTCGGGCCAAGAGACCCAGTACTTC.

The chain combines TRBV28 with TRBJ2-3; D remains unclear. Deletions cut 3 bases from V and 2 bases from J, with 18 bases between. The CDR3 has 17 residues. Per germline, CDR1 MDHEN and CDR2 SYDVKM. CDR3 sequence (DNA): TGTGCCAGCAGTTTTCTCGCCGATGGCCGAGTCACAGATACGCAGTATTTT. This translates into CASSFLADGRVTDTQYF.